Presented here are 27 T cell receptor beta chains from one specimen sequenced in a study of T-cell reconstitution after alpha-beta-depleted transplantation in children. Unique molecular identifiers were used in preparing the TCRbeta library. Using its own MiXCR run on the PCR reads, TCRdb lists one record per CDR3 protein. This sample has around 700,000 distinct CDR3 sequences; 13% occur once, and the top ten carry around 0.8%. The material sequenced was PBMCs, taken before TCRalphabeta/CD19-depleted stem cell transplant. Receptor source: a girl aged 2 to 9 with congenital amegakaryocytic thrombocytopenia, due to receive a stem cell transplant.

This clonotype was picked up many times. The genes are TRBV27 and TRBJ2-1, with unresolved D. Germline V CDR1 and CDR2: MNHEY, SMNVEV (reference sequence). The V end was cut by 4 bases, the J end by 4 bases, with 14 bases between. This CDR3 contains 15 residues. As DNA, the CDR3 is TGTGCCAGCAGTTGGTTAGCTGGAGAGTACAATGAGCAGTTCTTC. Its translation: CASSWLAGEYNEQFF.

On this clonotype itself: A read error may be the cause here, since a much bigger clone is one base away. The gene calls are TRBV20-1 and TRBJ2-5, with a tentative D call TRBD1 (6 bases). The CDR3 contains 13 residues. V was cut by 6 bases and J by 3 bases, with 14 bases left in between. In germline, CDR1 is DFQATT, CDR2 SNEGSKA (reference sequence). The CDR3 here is CSATEGVEETQYF. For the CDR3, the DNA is TGCAGTGCAACTGAGGGGGTAGAAGAGACCCAGTACTTC.

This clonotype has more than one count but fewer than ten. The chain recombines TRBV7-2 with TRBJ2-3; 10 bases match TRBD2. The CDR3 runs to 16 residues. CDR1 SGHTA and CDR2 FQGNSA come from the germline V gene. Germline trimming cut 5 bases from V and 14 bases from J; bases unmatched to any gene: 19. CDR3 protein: CASSAPGLALLPAVYF. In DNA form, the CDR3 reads TGTGCCAGCAGCGCCCCGGGACTAGCGCTCCTCCCCGCAGTGTATTTT.

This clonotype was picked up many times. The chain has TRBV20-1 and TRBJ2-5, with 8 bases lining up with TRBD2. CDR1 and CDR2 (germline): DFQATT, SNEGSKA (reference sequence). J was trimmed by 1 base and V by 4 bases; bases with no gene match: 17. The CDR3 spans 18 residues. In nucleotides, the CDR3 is TGCAGTGCTAAGGACAGTTCATGGACTAGCCTCCCCCAAGAGACCCAGTACTTC. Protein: CSAKDSSWTSLPQETQYF.

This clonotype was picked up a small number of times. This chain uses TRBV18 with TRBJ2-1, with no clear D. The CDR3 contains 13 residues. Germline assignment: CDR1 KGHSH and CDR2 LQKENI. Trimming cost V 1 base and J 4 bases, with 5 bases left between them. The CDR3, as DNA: TGTGCCAGCTCACCACGCCAGTACAATGAGCAGTTCTTC. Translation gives CASSPRQYNEQFF.

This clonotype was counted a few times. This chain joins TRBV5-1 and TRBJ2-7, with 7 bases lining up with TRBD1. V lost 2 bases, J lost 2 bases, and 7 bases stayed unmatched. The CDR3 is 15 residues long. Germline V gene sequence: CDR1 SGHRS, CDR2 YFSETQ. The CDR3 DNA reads TGCGCCAGCAGCTTATCCCGGGACAGTACCTACGAGCAGTACTTC. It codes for CASSLSRDSTYEQYF.

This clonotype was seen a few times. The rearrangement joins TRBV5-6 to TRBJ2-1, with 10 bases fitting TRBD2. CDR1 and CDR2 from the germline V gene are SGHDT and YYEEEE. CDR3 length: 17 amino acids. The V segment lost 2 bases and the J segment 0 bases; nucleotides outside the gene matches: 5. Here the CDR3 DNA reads TGTGCCAGCAGCTTACTAGCGGGAATTAGCTCCTACAATGAGCAGTTCTTC. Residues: CASSLLAGISSYNEQFF.

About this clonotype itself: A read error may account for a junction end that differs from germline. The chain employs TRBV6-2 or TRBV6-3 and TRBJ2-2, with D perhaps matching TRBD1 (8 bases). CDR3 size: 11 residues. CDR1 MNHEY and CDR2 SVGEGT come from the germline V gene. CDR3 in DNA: TGTGCCAGCGACAGGGGAGGGGGGCTGTTTTTT. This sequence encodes CASDRGGGLFF.

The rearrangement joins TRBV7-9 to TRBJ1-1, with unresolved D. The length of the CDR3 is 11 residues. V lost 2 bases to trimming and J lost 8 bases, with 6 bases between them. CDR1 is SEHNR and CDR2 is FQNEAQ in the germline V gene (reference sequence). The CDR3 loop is CASSLQREAFF. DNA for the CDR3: TGTGCCAGCAGCTTACAAAGGGAAGCTTTCTTT.

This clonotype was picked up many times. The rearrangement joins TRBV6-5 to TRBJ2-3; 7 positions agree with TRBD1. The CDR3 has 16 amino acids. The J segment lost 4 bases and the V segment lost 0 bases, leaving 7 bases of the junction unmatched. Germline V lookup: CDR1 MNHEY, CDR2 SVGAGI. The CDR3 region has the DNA TGTGCCAGCAGTTACTCGATTGGCCAGGGGGCAGATACGCAGTATTTT. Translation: CASSYSIGQGADTQYF.

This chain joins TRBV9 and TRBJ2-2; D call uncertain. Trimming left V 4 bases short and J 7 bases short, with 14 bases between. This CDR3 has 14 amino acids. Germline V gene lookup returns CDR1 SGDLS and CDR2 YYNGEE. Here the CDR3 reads CASSIAHRNGELFF. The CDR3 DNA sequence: TGTGCCAGCAGCATCGCCCATCGGAACGGGGAGCTGTTTTTT.

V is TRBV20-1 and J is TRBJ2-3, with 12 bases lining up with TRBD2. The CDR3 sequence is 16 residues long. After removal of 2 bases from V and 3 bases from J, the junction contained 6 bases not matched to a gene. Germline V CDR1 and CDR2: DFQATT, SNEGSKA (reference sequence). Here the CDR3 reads CSARMASGRATDTQYF. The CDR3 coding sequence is TGCAGTGCTAGAATGGCTAGCGGGAGGGCGACAGATACGCAGTATTTT.

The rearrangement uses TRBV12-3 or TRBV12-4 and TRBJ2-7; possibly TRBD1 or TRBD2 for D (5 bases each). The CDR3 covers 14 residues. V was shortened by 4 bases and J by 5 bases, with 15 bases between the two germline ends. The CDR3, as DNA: TGTGCCAGCAGTTACCGTGGGACCAGAAACGAGCAGTACTTC. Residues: CASSYRGTRNEQYF.

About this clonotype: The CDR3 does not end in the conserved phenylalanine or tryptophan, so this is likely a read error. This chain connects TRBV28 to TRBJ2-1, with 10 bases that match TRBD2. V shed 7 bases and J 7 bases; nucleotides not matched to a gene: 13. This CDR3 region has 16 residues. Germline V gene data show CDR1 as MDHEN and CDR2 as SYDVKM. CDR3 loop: CASNYLAGAVWNEQFS. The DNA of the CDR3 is TGTGCCAGCAATTACCTAGCGGGAGCAGTATGGAATGAGCAGTTCTCC.

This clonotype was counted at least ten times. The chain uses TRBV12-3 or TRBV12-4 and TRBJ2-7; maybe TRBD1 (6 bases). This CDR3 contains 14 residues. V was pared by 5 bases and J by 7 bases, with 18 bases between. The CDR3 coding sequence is TGTGCCAGCAGTCCCCTAGGACAGCCCCTAGAGCAGTACTTC. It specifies CASSPLGQPLEQYF.

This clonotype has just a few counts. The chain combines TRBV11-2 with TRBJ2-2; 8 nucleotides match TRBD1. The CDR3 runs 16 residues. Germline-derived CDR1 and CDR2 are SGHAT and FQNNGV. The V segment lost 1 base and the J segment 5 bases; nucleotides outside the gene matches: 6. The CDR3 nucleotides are TGTGCCAGCAGCTTAGCAGGGGGCTATGATACCGGGGAGCTGTTTTTT. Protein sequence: CASSLAGGYDTGELFF.

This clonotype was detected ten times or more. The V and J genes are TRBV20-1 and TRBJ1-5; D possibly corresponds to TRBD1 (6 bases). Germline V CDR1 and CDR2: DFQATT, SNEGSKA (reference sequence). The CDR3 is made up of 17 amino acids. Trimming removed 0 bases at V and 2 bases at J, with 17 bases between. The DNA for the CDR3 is TGCAGTGCTAGAGATACGGGGTACAGGGTTGGCAATCAGCCCCAGCATTTT. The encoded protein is CSARDTGYRVGNQPQHF.

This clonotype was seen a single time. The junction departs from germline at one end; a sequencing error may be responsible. The CDR3 spells CASSRKAPSYNEQLF. In DNA form, the CDR3 reads TGTGCCAGCAGCCGGAAGGCCCCTTCCTACAATGAGCAGCTCTTC. The chain couples TRBV12-3 or TRBV12-4 to TRBJ2-1; no definite D call. CDR3 length equals 15 residues.

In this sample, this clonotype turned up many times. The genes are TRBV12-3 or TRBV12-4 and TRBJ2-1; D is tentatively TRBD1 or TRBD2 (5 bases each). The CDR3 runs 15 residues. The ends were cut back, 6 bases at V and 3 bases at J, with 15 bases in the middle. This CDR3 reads CASRPSGRGYNEQFF. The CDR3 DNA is TGTGCCAGCAGACCCTCGGGACGGGGCTACAATGAGCAGTTCTTC.

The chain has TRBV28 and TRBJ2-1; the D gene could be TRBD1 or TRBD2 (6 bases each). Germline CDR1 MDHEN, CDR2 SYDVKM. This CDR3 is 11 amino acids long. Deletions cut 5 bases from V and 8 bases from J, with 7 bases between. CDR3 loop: CASSGGHEQFF. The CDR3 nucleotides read TGTGCCAGCAGTGGGGGGCATGAGCAGTTCTTC.

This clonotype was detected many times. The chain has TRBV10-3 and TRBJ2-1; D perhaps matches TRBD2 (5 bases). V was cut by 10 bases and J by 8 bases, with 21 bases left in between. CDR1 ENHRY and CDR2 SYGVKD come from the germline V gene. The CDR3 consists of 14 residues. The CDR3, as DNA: TGTGCCACCACGGTAGAGGGAAGGAACGATGAGCAGTTCTTC. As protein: CATTVEGRNDEQFF.

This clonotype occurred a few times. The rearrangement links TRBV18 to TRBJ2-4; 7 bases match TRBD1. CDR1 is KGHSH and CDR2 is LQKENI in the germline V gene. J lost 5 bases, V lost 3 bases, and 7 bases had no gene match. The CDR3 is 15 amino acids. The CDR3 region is CASSPMTGMQNIQYF. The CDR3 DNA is TGTGCCAGCTCACCCATGACAGGGATGCAAAACATTCAGTACTTC. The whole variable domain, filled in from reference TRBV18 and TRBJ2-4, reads NAGVMQNPRHLVRRRGQEARLRCSPMKGHSHVYWYRQLPEEGLKFMVYLQKENIIDESGMPKERFSAEFPKEGPSILRIQQVVRGDSAAYFCASSPMTGMQNIQYFGAGTRLSVL.

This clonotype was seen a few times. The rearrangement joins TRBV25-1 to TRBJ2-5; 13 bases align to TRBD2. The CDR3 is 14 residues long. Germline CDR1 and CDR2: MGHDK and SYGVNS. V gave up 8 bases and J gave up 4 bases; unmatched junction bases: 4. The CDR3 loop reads CASSGLAGAETQYF. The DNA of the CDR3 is TGTGCCAGCTCTGGACTAGCGGGAGCAGAGACCCAGTACTTC.

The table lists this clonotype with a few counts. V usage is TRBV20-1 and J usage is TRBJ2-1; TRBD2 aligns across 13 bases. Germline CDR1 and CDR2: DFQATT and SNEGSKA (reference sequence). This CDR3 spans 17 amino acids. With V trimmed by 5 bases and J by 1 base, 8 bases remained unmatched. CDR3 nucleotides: TGCAGTGCTCAGGTACTAGCGGGAGGGCCTTCCTACAATGAGCAGTTCTTC. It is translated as CSAQVLAGGPSYNEQFF.

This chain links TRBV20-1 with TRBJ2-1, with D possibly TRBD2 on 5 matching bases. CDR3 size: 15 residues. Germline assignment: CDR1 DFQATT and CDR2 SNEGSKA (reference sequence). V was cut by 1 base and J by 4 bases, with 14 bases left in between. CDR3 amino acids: CSARVFLARYNEQFF. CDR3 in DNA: TGCAGTGCTAGAGTTTTCCTAGCTAGGTACAATGAGCAGTTCTTC.

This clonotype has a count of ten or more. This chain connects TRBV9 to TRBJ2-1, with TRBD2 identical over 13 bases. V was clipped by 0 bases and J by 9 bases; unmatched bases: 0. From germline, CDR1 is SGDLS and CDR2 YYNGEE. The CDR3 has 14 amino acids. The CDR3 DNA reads TGTGCCAGCAGCGTAGGACTAGCGGGAGGTGAGCAGTTCTTC. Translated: CASSVGLAGGEQFF.

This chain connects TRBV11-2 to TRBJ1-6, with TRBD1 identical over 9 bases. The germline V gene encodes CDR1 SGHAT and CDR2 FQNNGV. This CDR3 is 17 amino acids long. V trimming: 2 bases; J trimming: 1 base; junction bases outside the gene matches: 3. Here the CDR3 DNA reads TGTGCCAGCAGCTTATCGGGACAGGGTTCCTATAATTCACCCCTCCACTTT. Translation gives CASSLSGQGSYNSPLHF.